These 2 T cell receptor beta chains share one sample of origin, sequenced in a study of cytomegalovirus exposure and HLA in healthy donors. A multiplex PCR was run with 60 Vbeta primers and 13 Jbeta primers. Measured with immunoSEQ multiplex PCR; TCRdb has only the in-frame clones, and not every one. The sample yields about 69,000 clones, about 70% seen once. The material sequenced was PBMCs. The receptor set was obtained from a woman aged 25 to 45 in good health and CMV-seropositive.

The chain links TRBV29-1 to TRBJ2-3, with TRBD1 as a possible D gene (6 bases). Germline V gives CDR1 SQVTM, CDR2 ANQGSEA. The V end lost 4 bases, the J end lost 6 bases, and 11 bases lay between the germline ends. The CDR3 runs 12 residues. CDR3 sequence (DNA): TGCAGCGTTGTCAGGGGTAGGGATACGCAGTATTTT. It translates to CSVVRGRDTQYF.

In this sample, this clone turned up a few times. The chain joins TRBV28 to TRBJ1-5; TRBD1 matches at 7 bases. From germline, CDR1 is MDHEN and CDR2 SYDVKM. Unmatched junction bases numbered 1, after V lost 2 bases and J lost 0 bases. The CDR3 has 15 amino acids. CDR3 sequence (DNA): TGTGCCAGCAGTTTAACAGGGGATAGCAATCAGCCCCAGCATTTT. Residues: CASSLTGDSNQPQHF.